These T cell receptor beta chains were read from a single sample in a study of cytomegalovirus exposure and HLA in healthy donors. Profiling relied on immunoSEQ multiplex PCR, and the TCRdb table lists in-frame clones only, not all of them. This table has around 160,000 clones, roughly 80% appearing once. Sequenced: PBMCs. Every receptor here comes from a woman in her thirties or forties in good health and CMV-seropositive. Each CDR3 is given with its conserved first and last residue. The D gene is left open where the match is weak. A row's size may be missing; if present it is once, few, many or a size class.

clone_size j_call v_call d_call cdr3_aa cdr3_nt
. TRBJ1-1 TRBV7-3 . CASSFRANTEAFF TGTGCCAGCAGCTTCCGAGCGAACACTGAAGCTTTCTTT
few TRBJ1-2 TRBV29-1 . CSVGRGNYGYTF TGCAGCGTTGGACGGGGTAACTATGGCTACACCTTC
few TRBJ2-5 TRBV28 TRBD2 CASSGGGLAQQETQYF TGTGCCAGCAGCGGCGGGGGACTAGCCCAACAAGAGACCCAGTACTTC
. TRBJ2-2 TRBV6-5 . CATANRVISGELFF TGTGCCACCGCCAACAGGGTGATTTCCGGGGAGCTGTTTTTT
few TRBJ1-5 TRBV10-3 TRBD1 CAISPGTGGKQPQHF TGTGCCATCTCCCCCGGGACAGGGGGCAAACAGCCCCAGCATTTT
once TRBJ1-1 TRBV9 TRBD1 CASSGGQGTSEAFF TGTGCCAGCAGCGGTGGACAGGGGACCAGTGAAGCTTTCTTT
few TRBJ1-6 TRBV7-9 . CASSLDNYNSPLHF TGTGCCAGCAGCTTAGACAACTATAATTCACCCCTCCACTTT
. TRBJ2-1 TRBV7-3 TRBD2 CASSPRLAGDNEQFF TGTGCCAGCAGCCCGAGACTAGCGGGAGACAATGAGCAGTTCTTC
. TRBJ1-5 TRBV28 . CASSVTPSNQPQHF TGTGCCAGCAGCGTTACTCCTAGCAATCAGCCCCAGCATTTT
once TRBJ2-2 TRBV6-1 . CASSEGRVNGELFF TGTGCCAGCAGTGAAGGGAGGGTGAACGGGGAGCTGTTTTTT
. TRBJ1-1 TRBV7-9 . CSSSFLENTEAFF TGTTCCAGCAGCTTCCTAGAGAACACTGAAGCTTTCTTT
. TRBJ2-6 TRBV18 . CASSPSTGGANVLTF TGTGCCAGCTCACCATCTACTGGTGGGGCCAACGTCCTGACTTTC
. TRBJ2-5 TRBV6-5 . CASSYGITGKQYF TGTGCCAGCAGTTACGGGATTACAGGGAAGCAGTACTTC
once TRBJ1-2 TRBV6-1 . CASSEQSTALYGYTF TGTGCCAGCAGTGAACAAAGCACAGCTCTATATGGCTACACCTTC
. TRBJ1-1 TRBV6-5 . CASSSNRGTEAFF TGTGCCAGCAGTTCGAACCGGGGGACTGAAGCTTTCTTT
. TRBJ2-1 TRBV28 TRBD2 CASSFSGTSGRLGIYNEQFF TGTGCCAGCAGTTTCTCCGGGACTAGCGGGAGACTCGGTATTTACAATGAGCAGTTCTTC
few TRBJ2-4 TRBV4-1 . CASSHGGQANIQYF TGCGCCAGCAGCCATGGGGGACAAGCAAACATTCAGTACTTC
. TRBJ1-1 TRBV7-9 . CASSLFSRGAFF TGTGCCAGCAGCTTATTTTCTCGGGGAGCTTTCTTT
once TRBJ2-1 TRBV9 TRBD2 CASSPQPGLVLYNEQFF TGTGCCAGCAGCCCCCAACCGGGACTAGTGCTCTACAATGAGCAGTTCTTC
. TRBJ2-1 TRBV5-4 TRBD2 CASSPWTSGSYNEQFF TGTGCCAGCAGCCCCTGGACTAGCGGGAGCTACAATGAGCAGTTCTTC
few TRBJ2-3 TRBV12-1 . CASSFPPRQPDTSYTDTQYF TGTGCCAGCAGCTTTCCACCTAGACAGCCAGATACGAGTTACACAGATACGCAGTATTTT
. TRBJ2-2 TRBV5-5 . CASSFAGELFF TGTGCCAGCAGCTTCGCGGGGGAGCTGTTTTTT
. TRBJ2-2 TRBV7-3 TRBD1 CASSLNRGNTGELFF TGTGCCAGCAGCTTAAACAGGGGGAACACCGGGGAGCTGTTTTTT